The 13 T cell receptor beta chains given below trace back to one sample, sequenced in a study of beta chain features in type 1 diabetes. What was sequenced were expressed TCRB transcripts, since all of the isolated RNA had been reverse transcribed. Clones were read by immunoSEQ multiplex PCR, and TCRdb kept only the in-frame ones, dropping some. The sample has about 900,000 clones; roughly 16% are singletons. Sequencing was carried out using naive CD4+ T cells from blood. These receptors originate from a woman younger than 35 in good health.

A remark on this clone: The identical CDR3 is also encoded by other nucleotide sequences in the sample. The chain couples TRBV7-2 to TRBJ2-1; unclear D gene. Trimming cost V 1 base and J 7 bases, with 5 bases left between them. Germline CDR1 SGHTA, CDR2 FQGNSA. The CDR3 sequence is 12 residues long. The CDR3 DNA reads as TGTGCCAGCAGCTTAGTAAGGAATGAGCAGTTCTTC. Translated: CASSLVRNEQFF.

This clone was counted between two and nine times. The CDR3 region is CASEGPEADEQFF. The CDR3 region has the DNA TGTGCCAGCGAAGGACCTGAGGCCGATGAGCAGTTCTTC. The gene calls are TRBV21-1 and TRBJ2-1. TRBV21-1 is noted as a pseudogene. The CDR3 loop spans 13 amino acids.

This clone occurred a few times. V is TRBV6-5 and J is TRBJ2-5, with no clear D. Germline CDR1 MNHEY, CDR2 SVGAGI. This CDR3 has 15 amino acids. Trimming cost V 0 bases and J 1 base, with 9 bases left between them. CDR3 sequence reads: CASSYSFALQETQYF. Here the CDR3 DNA reads TGTGCCAGCAGTTACTCTTTCGCGCTCCAAGAGACCCAGTACTTC.

The chain joins TRBV7-9 to TRBJ1-1; tentative D call: TRBD1 (6 bases). The CDR3 has 15 residues. The V gene lost 5 bases and the J gene lost 1 base, with 14 bases spanning the gap. From germline, CDR1 is SEHNR and CDR2 FQNEAQ (reference sequence). The CDR3 spells CASSQGQRWNTEAFF. CDR3 nucleotide sequence: TGTGCCAGCAGCCAAGGACAGAGATGGAACACTGAAGCTTTCTTT. The variable domain in full, with the rest retrieved from reference TRBV7-9 and TRBJ1-1, is DTGVSQNPRHKITKRGQNVTFRCDPISEHNRLYWYRQTLGQGPEFLTYFQNEAQLEKSRLLSDRFSAERPKGSFSTLEIQRTEQGDSAMYLCASSQGQRWNTEAFFGQGTRLTVV.

There are a few counts of this clone. The V call is TRBV5-5, the J call TRBJ2-3; 8 bases map to TRBD2. CDR3 length: 13 amino acids. Germline V gene lookup returns CDR1 SGHKS and CDR2 YYEKEE (reference sequence). V shed 5 bases, J shed 4 bases, and the junction held 3 bases outside the gene matches. The CDR3 DNA sequence: TGTGCCAGCAGGAAAGCGGGAGCAGATACGCAGTATTTT. Protein sequence: CASRKAGADTQYF.

The sample holds a few counts of this clone. This CDR3 is also generated by other DNA sequences in the sample. The rearrangement uses TRBV7-2 and TRBJ2-5; D gene ambiguous. Trimming pared 1 base from V and 1 base from J, leaving 4 bases between. The V gene's germline CDR1 is SGHTA and CDR2 FQGNSA. The CDR3 loop spans 13 amino acids. The chain's CDR3 is CASSLGIQETQYF. DNA of the CDR3: TGTGCCAGCAGCTTAGGTATCCAAGAGACCCAGTACTTC.

The chain links TRBV2 to TRBJ1-5; D is unclear. The CDR3 length is 14 residues. The V and J ends lost 4 bases and 3 bases respectively, with 10 bases between them. Germline V gene sequence: CDR1 SNHLY, CDR2 FYNNEI. This chain's CDR3 is CASSVEGVNQPQHF. DNA for the CDR3: TGTGCCAGCAGTGTGGAAGGAGTCAATCAGCCCCAGCATTTT.

The V and J genes are TRBV28 and TRBJ2-7; D is unresolved. Germline V lookup: CDR1 MDHEN, CDR2 SYDVKM. This CDR3 spans 13 amino acids. Trimming stripped 5 bases from V and 0 bases from J, with 8 bases between. In DNA, the CDR3 is TGTGCCAGCAGTCCCGGAAACTCCTACGAGCAGTACTTC. Translated, it gives CASSPGNSYEQYF.

Only a few counts were recorded for this clone. This chain links TRBV19 with TRBJ2-2; D ambiguous. Per germline, CDR1 LNHDA and CDR2 SQIVND (reference sequence). The CDR3 sequence is 14 residues long. Between the trimmed V and J ends, which lost 3 bases and 8 bases, there was a span of 13 bases. The CDR3 nucleotides read TGTGCCAGTAGTATCAAGGGCCCGGCGGGGGAGCTGTTTTTT. Protein: CASSIKGPAGELFF.

This chain's CDR3 is CASGLAGDTQYF. DNA of the CDR3: TGTGCCTCGGGGCTAGCGGGAGATACGCAGTATTTT. This chain uses TRBV7-9 with TRBJ2-3; TRBD2 matches at 8 bases. The CDR3 runs 12 residues. J lost 5 bases, V lost 11 bases, and 6 bases had no gene match. CDR1 is SEHNR, CDR2 FQNEAQ, per germline (reference sequence).

The sample holds a few counts of this clone. V and J are TRBV5-1 and TRBJ2-1; no clear D. With 5 bases removed from V and 9 bases from J, the gap between germline ends came to 3 bases. From germline, CDR1 is SGHRS and CDR2 YFSETQ. CDR3 length: 9 amino acids. The CDR3 region has the DNA TGCGCCAGCAGGCGTGAGCAGTTCTTC. It yields the protein CASRREQFF.

V and J are TRBV7-9 and TRBJ2-1; D is tentatively TRBD1 or TRBD2 (5 bases each). The CDR3 contains 15 residues. Germline V gene sequence: CDR1 SEHNR, CDR2 FQNEAQ (reference sequence). The V end lost 8 bases, the J end lost 0 bases, and 14 bases lay between the germline ends. CDR3: CASSGLRGSYNEQFF. CDR3 DNA sequence: TGTGCCAGCTCGGGGTTGAGGGGCTCCTACAATGAGCAGTTCTTC.

This clone appeared once. A much larger clone is a single base away; this may be a read error. The gene calls are TRBV14 and TRBJ2-1, with D unresolved. The germline gives CDR1 SGHDN, CDR2 FVKESK. This CDR3 has 14 amino acids. CDR3 nucleotides: TGTGCCAGCAGCCAAGAAGGACGTTGGATAAAGCAGATCTTC. Translated: CASSQEGRWIKQIF.